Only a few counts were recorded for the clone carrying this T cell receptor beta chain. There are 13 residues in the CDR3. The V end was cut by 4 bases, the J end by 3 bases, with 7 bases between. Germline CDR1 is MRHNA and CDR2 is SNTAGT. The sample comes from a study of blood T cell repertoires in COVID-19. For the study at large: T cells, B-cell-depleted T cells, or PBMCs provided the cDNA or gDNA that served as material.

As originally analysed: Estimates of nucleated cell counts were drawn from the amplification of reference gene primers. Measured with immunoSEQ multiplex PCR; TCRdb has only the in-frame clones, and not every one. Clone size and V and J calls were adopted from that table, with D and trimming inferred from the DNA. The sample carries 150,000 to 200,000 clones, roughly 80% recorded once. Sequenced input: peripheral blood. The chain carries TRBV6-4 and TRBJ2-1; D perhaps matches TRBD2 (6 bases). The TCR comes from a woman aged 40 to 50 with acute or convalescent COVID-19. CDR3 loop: CASSAGLYNEQFF. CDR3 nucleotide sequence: TGTGCCAGCAGTGCGGGACTCTACAATGAGCAGTTCTTC.